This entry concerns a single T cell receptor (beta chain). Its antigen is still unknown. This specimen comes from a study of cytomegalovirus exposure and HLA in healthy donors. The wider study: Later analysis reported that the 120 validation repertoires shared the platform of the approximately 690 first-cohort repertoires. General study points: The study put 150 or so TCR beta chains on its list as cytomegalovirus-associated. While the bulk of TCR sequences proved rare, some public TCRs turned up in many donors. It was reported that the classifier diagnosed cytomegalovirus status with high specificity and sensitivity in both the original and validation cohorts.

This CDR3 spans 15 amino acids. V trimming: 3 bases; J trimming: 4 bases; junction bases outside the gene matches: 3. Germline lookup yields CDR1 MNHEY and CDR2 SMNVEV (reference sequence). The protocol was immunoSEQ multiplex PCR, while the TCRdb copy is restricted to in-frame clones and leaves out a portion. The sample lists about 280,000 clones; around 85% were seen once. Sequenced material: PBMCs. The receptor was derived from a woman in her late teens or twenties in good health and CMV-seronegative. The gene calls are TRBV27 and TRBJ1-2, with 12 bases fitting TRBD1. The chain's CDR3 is CASSLGQGATYGYTF. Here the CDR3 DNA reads TGTGCCAGCAGTTTGGGACAGGGGGCGACCTATGGCTACACCTTC.